The 2 T cell receptor beta chains below were found in one sample sequenced in a study of shared clonotypes between healthy human individuals (dated by TCRdb to the early 2020s). The library was prepared using the immunoSEQ multiplex PCR assay. This is the immuneACCESS table as TCRdb keeps it, with only in-frame sequences that have V and J called. A part of the clones is gone; compared with another copy, unresolved V genes explain less than half, and the rest is unexplained. The sample table contains around 2.3 million clones; only one count was recorded for under 97% of them. The ten largest clones add up to roughly 0.13% of the sample. The sequenced sample was naive CD4+ T cells sorted from blood. Read against the paper, the sample's cell subset or site label means: CD45RA+ positively selected. The receptors here all came from a man younger than 35 in good health.

The gene calls are TRBV6-1 and TRBJ2-7, with TRBD1 matching 8 bases. This CDR3 is 14 amino acids long. Trimming removed 7 bases from V and 3 bases from J; junction bases left unmatched: 8. Germline V gene lookup returns CDR1 MNHNS and CDR2 SASEGT. CDR3 in amino acids: CASNPQGVLYEQYF. The CDR3 bases are TGTGCCAGCAACCCACAGGGGGTCCTCTACGAGCAGTACTTC.

This chain joins TRBV5-1 and TRBJ1-4; TRBD1 agrees at 9 bases. The CDR3 loop spans 19 amino acids. CDR1 and CDR2 (germline): SGHRS, YFSETQ. V gave up 5 bases and J gave up 1 base; unmatched junction bases: 15. Here the CDR3 reads CASSLPGTGGGRTNEKLFF. In DNA form, the CDR3 reads TGCGCCAGCAGTTTACCCGGAACAGGGGGCGGAAGAACTAATGAAAAACTGTTTTTT.